What follows are 16 T cell receptor beta chains derived from one specimen sequenced in a study of blood T cells in healthy people across ages. Sample-barcoded 5' priming and a J-beta primer mix drove a second PCR of about 6 to 12 cycles. TCRdb processed the 5' RACE reads anew with MiXCR; each CDR3 protein has one entry. Among hundreds of thousands of distinct CDR3 sequences listed, approximately 21% were seen once. The specimen sequenced was blood. These receptor sequences come from a man aged 70-80 years in good health.

This rearrangement joins TRBV7-2 to TRBJ1-1; a weak D match, TRBD1 (5 bases). Germline CDR1 and CDR2: SGHTA and FQGNSA. CDR3 size: 15 residues. Trimming stripped 1 base from V and 1 base from J, with 10 bases between. CDR3 loop: CASSLDGAPNTEAFF. The CDR3 DNA sequence: TGTGCCAGCAGCTTAGACGGGGCCCCGAACACTGAAGCTTTCTTT.

The sample holds a few counts of this clonotype. The chain combines TRBV6-5 with TRBJ1-6; 7 bases line up with TRBD1. V was pared by 4 bases and J by 9 bases, with 6 bases of the junction left unmatched. The CDR3 length is 14 residues. The V gene's germline CDR1 is MNHEY and CDR2 SVGAGI. CDR3 sequence reads: CASSSTGLGSPLHF. The CDR3 DNA is TGTGCCAGCAGTTCGACAGGGTTAGGTTCACCCCTCCACTTT.

The chain carries TRBV28 and TRBJ2-2, with D perhaps TRBD2 (5 bases). Trimming pared 6 bases from V and 1 base from J, leaving 18 bases between. Germline V CDR1 and CDR2: MDHEN, SYDVKM. The length of the CDR3 is 17 residues. CDR3 residues: CASSLTVGVRNTGELFF. As DNA, the CDR3 is TGTGCCAGCAGCCTCACCGTCGGGGTTCGGAACACCGGGGAGCTGTTTTTT.

This clonotype came up a few times. This chain links TRBV3-1 with TRBJ2-2; 8 bases match TRBD2. There are 16 residues in the CDR3. Trimming removed 5 bases from V and 0 bases from J; junction bases left unmatched: 5. Germline V gene sequence: CDR1 LGHDT, CDR2 YNNKEL (reference sequence). This CDR3 is CASSKTSGANTGELFF. In DNA form, the CDR3 reads TGTGCCAGCAGCAAAACTAGCGGTGCGAACACCGGGGAGCTGTTTTTT. The complete variable domain, with remaining parts taken from reference TRBV3-1 and TRBJ2-2, reads DTAVSQTPKYLVTQMGNDKSIKCEQNLGHDTMYWYKQDSKKFLKIMFSYNNKELIINETVPNRFSPKSPDKAHLNLHINSLELGDSAVYFCASSKTSGANTGELFFGEGSRLTVL.

This clonotype was counted at least ten times. The chain joins TRBV12-3 or TRBV12-4 to TRBJ2-7; 15 nucleotides line up with TRBD2. V was pared by 8 bases and J by 10 bases, with 18 bases of the junction left unmatched. The CDR3 extends over 17 amino acids. The CDR3 DNA is TGTGCCAGCGCCGGGGACTCTTGGACTAGCGGGAGGGCCGAACAGTACTTC. Translation gives CASAGDSWTSGRAEQYF.

DNA for the CDR3: TGTGCCAGCAGCATCAGCGGGGGAGGCACTGAAGCTTTCTTT. Encoded protein: CASSISGGGTEAFF. V usage is TRBV7-9 and J usage is TRBJ1-1; a weak D match, TRBD1 (5 bases). The CDR3 consists of 14 residues. From germline, CDR1 is SEHNR and CDR2 FQNEAQ (reference sequence). Trimming shortened V by 5 bases and J by 4 bases, and 14 bases separated the two germline ends.

This clonotype appeared a few times. The chain couples TRBV7-9 to TRBJ2-3; TRBD2 aligns across 14 bases. Germline V gene lookup returns CDR1 SEHNR and CDR2 FQNEAQ (reference sequence). Trimming cost V 4 bases and J 4 bases; bases outside gene matches: 7. There are 17 residues in the CDR3. This CDR3 is CASSSGTSGRGADTQYF. The DNA of the CDR3 is TGTGCCAGCAGCTCCGGGACTAGCGGGAGAGGCGCAGATACGCAGTATTTT.

With respect to this clonotype: Germline and junction disagree at one end, which may indicate a read error. The V and J genes are TRBV5-1 and TRBJ2-1; 9 bases match TRBD2. Germline CDR1 SGHRS, CDR2 YFSETQ. The CDR3 loop spans 17 amino acids. This chain's CDR3 is CASSLLVAGDTYSEQFF. The CDR3 DNA is TGCGCCAGCAGCTTGTTGGTAGCGGGAGACACCTACAGTGAGCAGTTCTTC. Combining the CDR3 with reference TRBV5-1 and TRBJ2-1 gives the whole variable domain KAGVTQTPRYLIKTRGQQVTLSCSPISGHRSVSWYQQTPGQGLQFLFEYFSETQRNKGNFPGRFSGRQFSNSRSEMNVSTLELGDSALYLCASSLLVAGDTYSEQFFGPGTRLTVL.

The rearrangement uses TRBV5-1 and TRBJ1-4, with D perhaps TRBD1 (6 bases). V shed 1 base and J shed 8 bases, with 12 bases lying between them. The CDR3 totals 14 residues. From germline, CDR1 is SGHRS and CDR2 YFSETQ. The CDR3 coding sequence is TGCGCCAGCAGCTTGAACACGGGGGCGGAAAAACTGTTTTTT. It is translated as CASSLNTGAEKLFF.

This clonotype has more than one count but fewer than ten. J is TRBJ2-1 and V is TRBV10-3, with TRBD1 identical over 10 bases. The DNA end lines up better with TRBJ2-7; the J call may be wrong. CDR3 length equals 14 residues. The germline V gene has CDR1 ENHRY and CDR2 SYGVKD. The CDR3, as DNA: TGTGCCATCAGTACGGACAGGGGGGACTACGAGCAGTACTTC. Translated: CAISTDRGDYEQYF.

This clonotype appeared a few times. The rearrangement links TRBV30 to TRBJ1-2; possibly TRBD1 for D (6 bases). The ends were cut back, 0 bases at V and 3 bases at J, with 26 bases in the middle. The length of the CDR3 is 19 residues. Germline V gives CDR1 GTSNPN, CDR2 SVGIG (reference sequence). CDR3 nucleotides: TGTGCCTGGAGTGTACTCTTTGGGGGGCGTGATGTAGATGACTATGGCTACACCTTC. This gives the protein CAWSVLFGGRDVDDYGYTF.

This chain joins TRBV5-1 and TRBJ2-2, with 8 bases that match TRBD1. Germline V gives CDR1 SGHRS, CDR2 YFSETQ. After removal of 1 base from V and 8 bases from J, the junction contained 4 bases not matched to a gene. CDR3 length: 14 amino acids. For the CDR3, the DNA is TGCGCCAGCAGCTTGATTGACAGGGGAGGGGAGCTGTTTTTT. It codes for CASSLIDRGGELFF.

The rearrangement uses TRBV27 and TRBJ2-5; TRBD2 aligns across 8 bases. This CDR3 comprises 17 residues. Per germline, CDR1 MNHEY and CDR2 SMNVEV (reference sequence). V dropped 4 bases and J dropped 5; count of bases not matched to a gene: 15. In DNA, the CDR3 is TGTGCCAGCAGTTCCGACAAAACCGGGACTAGTATGGAGACCCAGTACTTC. Protein product: CASSSDKTGTSMETQYF.

This rearrangement joins TRBV29-1 to TRBJ1-2; D not certain. V was clipped by 2 bases and J by 5 bases, with 6 bases between them. The CDR3 covers 11 residues. Germline CDR1 is SQVTM and CDR2 is ANQGSEA. The CDR3 protein is CSVELGYGYTF. For the CDR3, the DNA is TGCAGCGTTGAATTGGGGTATGGCTACACCTTC.

This clonotype was recorded a few times. The J gene is TRBJ2-5, the V gene TRBV29-1; TRBD2 is a possible D gene (5 bases). CDR1 and CDR2 from the germline V gene are SQVTM and ANQGSEA. V was trimmed by 5 bases and J by 3 bases, leaving 10 bases between them. This CDR3 has 12 residues. The DNA of the CDR3 is TGCAGCGTTCGAGAGGGAGAAGAGACCCAGTACTTC. This translates into CSVREGEETQYF. Using reference TRBV29-1 and TRBJ2-5 for the parts outside the CDR3, the full variable domain is SAVISQKPSRDICQRGTSLTIQCQVDSQVTMMFWYRQQPGQSLTLIATANQGSEATYESGFVIDKFPISRPNLTFSTLTVSNMSPEDSSIYLCSVREGEETQYFGPGTRLLVL.

This clonotype was recorded a few times. The chain joins TRBV5-5 to TRBJ2-5; the match to TRBD1 covers 7 bases. Trimming took 4 bases from V and 2 from J; bases not matched to a gene: 8. Germline lookup yields CDR1 SGHKS and CDR2 YYEKEE (reference sequence). The CDR3 is made up of 15 amino acids. The CDR3 nucleotides are TGTGCCAGCAGCCCGAGATCGGGACAGCAAGAGACCCAGTACTTC. As protein: CASSPRSGQQETQYF.